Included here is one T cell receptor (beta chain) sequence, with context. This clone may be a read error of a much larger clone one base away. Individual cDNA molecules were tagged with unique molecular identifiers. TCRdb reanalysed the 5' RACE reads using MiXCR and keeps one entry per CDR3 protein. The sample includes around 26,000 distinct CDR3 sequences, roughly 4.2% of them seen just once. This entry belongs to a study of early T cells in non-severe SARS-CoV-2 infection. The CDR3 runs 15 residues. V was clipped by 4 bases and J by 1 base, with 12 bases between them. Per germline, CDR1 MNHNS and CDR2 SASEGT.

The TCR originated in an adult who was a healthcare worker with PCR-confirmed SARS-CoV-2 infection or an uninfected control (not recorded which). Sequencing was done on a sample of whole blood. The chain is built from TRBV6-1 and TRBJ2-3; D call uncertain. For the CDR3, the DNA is TGTGCCAGCAGTGGAAATGATGGGGGCACAGATACGCAGTATTTT. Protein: CASSGNDGGTDTQYF.